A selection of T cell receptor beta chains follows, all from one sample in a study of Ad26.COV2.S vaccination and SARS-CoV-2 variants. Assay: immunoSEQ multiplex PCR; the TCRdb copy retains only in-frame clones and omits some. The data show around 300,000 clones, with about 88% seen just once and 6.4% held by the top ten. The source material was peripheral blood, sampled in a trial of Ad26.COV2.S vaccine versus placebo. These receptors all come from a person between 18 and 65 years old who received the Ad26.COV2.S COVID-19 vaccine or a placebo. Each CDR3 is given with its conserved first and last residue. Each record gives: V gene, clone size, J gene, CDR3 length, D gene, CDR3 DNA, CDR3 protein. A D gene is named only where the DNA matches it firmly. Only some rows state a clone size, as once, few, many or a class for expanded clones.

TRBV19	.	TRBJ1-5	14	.	TGTGCCAGTAGTATGGTAGGGGGCAATCAGCCCCAGCATTTT	CASSMVGGNQPQHF
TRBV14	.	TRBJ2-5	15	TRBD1	TGTGCCAGCAGCCATAGACGGACAGGAAGCGAGACCCAGTACTTC	CASSHRRTGSETQYF
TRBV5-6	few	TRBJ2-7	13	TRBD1	TGTGCCAGCAGCTGGGACAGGGGATGGGAGCAGTACTTC	CASSWDRGWEQYF
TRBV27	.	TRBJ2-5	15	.	TGTGCCAGCAGTTTATCGTCGGGTCTCCAAGAGACCCAGTACTTC	CASSLSSGLQETQYF
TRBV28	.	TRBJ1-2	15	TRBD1	TGTGCCAGCAGTTTAAGAGGGACAGGGTACTATGGCTACACCTTC	CASSLRGTGYYGYTF
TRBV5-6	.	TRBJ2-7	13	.	TGTGCCAGCAGCTTGGAGATTGAACGTGAGCAGTACTTC	CASSLEIEREQYF
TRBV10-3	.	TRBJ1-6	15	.	TGTGCCATCAGTGAGTCGTCCGGGGCCAATTCACCCCTCCACTTT	CAISESSGANSPLHF
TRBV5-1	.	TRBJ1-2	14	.	TGCGCCAGCAGCTTGGTGTCTCAGGTGGGGGGCTACACCTTC	CASSLVSQVGGYTF
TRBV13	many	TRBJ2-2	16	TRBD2	TGTGCCAGCAGCTTAGGGACTAGCTGGAACACCGGGGAGCTGTTTTTT	CASSLGTSWNTGELFF
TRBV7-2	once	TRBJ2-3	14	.	TGTGCCAGCAGCTTGGGGCGGCACACAGATACGCAGTATTTT	CASSLGRHTDTQYF
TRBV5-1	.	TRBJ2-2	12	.	TGCGCCACCTCGTCCCACACCGGGGAGCTGTTTTTT	CATSSHTGELFF
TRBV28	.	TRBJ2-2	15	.	TGTGCCATCACTACAGCAGGGGCAGGGACCGGGGAGCTGTTTTTT	CAITTAGAGTGELFF
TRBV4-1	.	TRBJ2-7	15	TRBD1	TGCGCCAGCAGCCAAAGGACAGGTCGGACCTACGAGCAGTACTTC	CASSQRTGRTYEQYF
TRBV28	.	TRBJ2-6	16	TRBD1	TGTGCCAGTCGGACAGGGGGCGCGAATGGGGCCAACGTCCTGACTTTC	CASRTGGANGANVLTF
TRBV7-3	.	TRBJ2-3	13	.	TGTGCCAGCAGCTTAACAGGCCCAGATACGCAGTATTTT	CASSLTGPDTQYF
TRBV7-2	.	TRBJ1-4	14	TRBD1	TGTGCCAGCAGCTTCACAGGGGTGGGAGAAAAACTGTTTTTT	CASSFTGVGEKLFF
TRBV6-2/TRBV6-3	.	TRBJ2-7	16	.	TGTGCCAGCAGCCCACTCAGGGCACCTCGGGTCTACGAGCAGTACTTC	CASSPLRAPRVYEQYF
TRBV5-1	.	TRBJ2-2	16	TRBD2	TGCGCCAGCAGGGCGAATATGGCGGGAGGCTCCGGGGAGCTGTTTTTT	CASRANMAGGSGELFF
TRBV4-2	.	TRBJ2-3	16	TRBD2	TGTGCCAGCAGCCCCGGACTAGCGGGGGTGGGGGATACGCAGTATTTT	CASSPGLAGVGDTQYF
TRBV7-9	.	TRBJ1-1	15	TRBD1	TGTGCCAGCAGCTTAGAGGTCAGGGGGCTAGTTGAAGCTTTCTTT	CASSLEVRGLVEAFF
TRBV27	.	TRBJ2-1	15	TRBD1	TGTGCCAGCAGTTACCGGACAGGGGTGGGGGATGAGCAGTTCTTC	CASSYRTGVGDEQFF
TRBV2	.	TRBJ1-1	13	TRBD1	TGTGCCAGCAGACAGGGGATACTACCCGAAGCTTTCTTT	CASRQGILPEAFF
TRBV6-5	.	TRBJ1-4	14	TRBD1	TGTGCCAGCAGCCAAACACAGGGGAATGAAAAACTGTTTTTT	CASSQTQGNEKLFF
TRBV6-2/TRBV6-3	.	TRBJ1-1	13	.	TGTGCCAGCAGTTATGTTTCAACCGGGTGGGCTTTCTTT	CASSYVSTGWAFF
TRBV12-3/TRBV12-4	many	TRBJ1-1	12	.	TGTGCCAGCAGTTTAGAGGTAACGGAAGCTTTCTTT	CASSLEVTEAFF
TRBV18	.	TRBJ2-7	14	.	TGTGCCAGCTCAACGAGGACGGAATCCTACGAGCAGTACTTC	CASSTRTESYEQYF
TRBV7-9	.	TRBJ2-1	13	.	TGTGCCAGCAGCGTCCGACAGTTCAATGAGCAGTTCTTC	CASSVRQFNEQFF
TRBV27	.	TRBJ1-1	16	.	TGTGCCAGCCCTTCGAGAGGGGGAGGGAGGGTCACTGAAGCTTTCTTT	CASPSRGGGRVTEAFF
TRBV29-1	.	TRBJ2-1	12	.	TGCAGCGTGACCCTAGGAATCAATGAGCAGTTCTTC	CSVTLGINEQFF
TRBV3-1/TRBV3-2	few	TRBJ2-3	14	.	TGTGCCAGCAGCGTCCGCACCTCCTCAGATACGCAGTATTTT	CASSVRTSSDTQYF
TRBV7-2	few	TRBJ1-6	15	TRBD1	TGTGCCAGCAGCATGGGACAGGCCCTTAATTCACCCCTCCACTTT	CASSMGQALNSPLHF
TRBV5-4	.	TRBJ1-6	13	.	TGTGCCAGCAGCTTGTTGGACTATTCACCCCTCCACTTT	CASSLLDYSPLHF
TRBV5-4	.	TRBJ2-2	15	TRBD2	TGTGCCAGCAGCTTCGGCGGGAGGTACACCGGGGAGCTGTTTTTT	CASSFGGRYTGELFF
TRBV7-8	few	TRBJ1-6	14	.	TGTGCCAGCAGTCCAGACAGGAGCCATTCACCCCTCCACTTT	CASSPDRSHSPLHF
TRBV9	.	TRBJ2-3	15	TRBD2	TGTGCCAGCAGCGTAGGGTCTAGCGGGCCAGATACGCAGTATTTT	CASSVGSSGPDTQYF
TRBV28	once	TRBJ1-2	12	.	TGTGCCAGCAGGCAGGGAAGCTATGGCTACACCTTC	CASRQGSYGYTF
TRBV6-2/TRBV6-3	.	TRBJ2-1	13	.	TGTGCCAGCAGCCTCCAATCCTACAATGAGCAGTTCTTC	CASSLQSYNEQFF
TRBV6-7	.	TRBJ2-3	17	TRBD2	TGTGCCAGCTCGACTGGTTGGATTAGCGGGGTCACAGATACGCAGTATTTT	CASSTGWISGVTDTQYF
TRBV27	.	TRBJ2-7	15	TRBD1	TGTGCCAGCAGTCTCGGGACAGGCGGTACCTACGAGCAGTACTTC	CASSLGTGGTYEQYF
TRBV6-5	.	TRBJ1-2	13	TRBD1	TGTGCCAGCAGCGAGACAGGGGACTATGGCTACACCTTC	CASSETGDYGYTF
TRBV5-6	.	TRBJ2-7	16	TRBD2	TGTGCCAGCAGCTTCTTAGCGGGGCAACCCTACTACGAGCAGTACTTC	CASSFLAGQPYYEQYF
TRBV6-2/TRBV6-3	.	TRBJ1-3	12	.	TGTGCCAGCAGTTACCCCAGAAACACCATATATTTT	CASSYPRNTIYF
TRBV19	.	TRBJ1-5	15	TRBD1	TGTGCCAGTAGCCCAACCGCCACAGGGGATGGGCCCCAGCATTTT	CASSPTATGDGPQHF
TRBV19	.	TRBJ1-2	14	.	TGTGCCAGTAGTTCAGAGGACGACTACTATGGCTACACCTTC	CASSSEDDYYGYTF
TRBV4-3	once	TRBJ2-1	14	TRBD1	TGCGCCAGCAGCCACGGACAGGGCAGCAATGAGCAGTTCTTC	CASSHGQGSNEQFF
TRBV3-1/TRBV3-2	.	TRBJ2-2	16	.	TGTGCCAGCAGCCAATTAGGGGCAGGGCCAACCGGGGAGCTGTTTTTT	CASSQLGAGPTGELFF
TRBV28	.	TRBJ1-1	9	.	TGTGCCAGCGGCAATACCGACTTCTTT	CASGNTDFF
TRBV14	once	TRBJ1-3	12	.	TGTGCCAGCAGCCAAGATGGAAACACCATATATTTT	CASSQDGNTIYF
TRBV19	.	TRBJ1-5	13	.	TGTGCCAGTAGATTGGAGAGCAATCAGCCCCAGCATTTT	CASRLESNQPQHF
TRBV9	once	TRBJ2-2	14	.	TGTGCCAGCAGCGTAAGGCTCGGCACCGGGGAGCTGTTTTTT	CASSVRLGTGELFF
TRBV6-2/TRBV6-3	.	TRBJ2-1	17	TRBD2	TGTGCCAGCAGTTACTCAGGGACTAGCGGCGACTACAATGAGCAGTTCTTC	CASSYSGTSGDYNEQFF
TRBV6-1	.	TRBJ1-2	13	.	TGTGCCAGCAGTGACAGTAGCCCCAATGGCTACACCTTC	CASSDSSPNGYTF
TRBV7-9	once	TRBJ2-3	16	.	TGTGCCAGCAGCCCCGTAAACAGGGGAGGGTCAGATACGCAGTATTTT	CASSPVNRGGSDTQYF
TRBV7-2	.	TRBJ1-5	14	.	TGTGCCAGCAGCTATTATTATAGCAATCAGCCCCAGCATTTT	CASSYYYSNQPQHF
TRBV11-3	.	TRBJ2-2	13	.	TGTGCCTCGAGTGCGAAGAACACCGGGGAGCTGTTTTTT	CASSAKNTGELFF
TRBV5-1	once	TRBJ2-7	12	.	TGCGCCAGCAGCTTAAACAGTTACGAGCAGTACTTC	CASSLNSYEQYF
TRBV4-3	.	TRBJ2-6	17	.	TGCGCCAGCAGCGGGGGGACATCGGTCTCTGGGGCCAACGTCCTGACTTTC	CASSGGTSVSGANVLTF
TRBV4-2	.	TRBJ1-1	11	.	TGTGCCAGCAGCCAGAACACTGAAGCTTTCTTT	CASSQNTEAFF
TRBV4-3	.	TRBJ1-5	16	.	TGCGCCAGCAGCCAAGATCGGGGATCGAGCAATCAGCCCCAGCATTTT	CASSQDRGSSNQPQHF
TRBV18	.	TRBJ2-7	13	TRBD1	TGTGCCAGCTCAATTGACAGGGCCTACGAGCAGTACTTC	CASSIDRAYEQYF